These 9 T cell receptor beta chains were sequenced from one sample in a study of CD8+CD57+ T cells in acquired aplastic anemia. Patients included in sequencing had previously demonstrated CD8+CD57+ cell expansion by flow cytometry. Using genomic DNA as the template, TCR beta VDJ and CDR3 profiling was carried out. MiXCR was run by TCRdb on the reads, yielding one entry per CDR3 protein. The data show 120,000 or so distinct CDR3 sequences, almost 40% seen once. The sequenced sample consisted of sorted CD4+, CD8+, or CD8+CD57+ T cells (not recorded which) from PBMCs. The origin of the receptors is a human donor with aplastic anemia.

This chain joins TRBV7-8 and TRBJ1-2; tentatively, D is TRBD1 (5 bases). Germline V CDR1 and CDR2: SGHVS, FQNEAQ. This CDR3 spans 13 amino acids. Trimming shortened V by 9 bases and J by 5 bases, and 16 bases separated the two germline ends. The CDR3 region is CASRDPLLYGYTF. The CDR3 DNA is TGTGCCAGTAGGGACCCCCTACTGTATGGCTACACCTTC.

The chain uses TRBV19 and TRBJ1-5; 7 bases fit TRBD1. This CDR3 is 14 amino acids long. Trimming cost V 10 bases and J 5 bases; bases outside gene matches: 11. Looked up from germline, CDR1 is LNHDA and CDR2 is SQIVND (reference sequence). CDR3 sequence reads: CATQDRLSDQPQHF. CDR3 DNA: TGTGCCACCCAGGACAGGTTGTCGGATCAGCCCCAGCATTTT.

Many counts were recorded for this clonotype. The chain joins TRBV29-1 to TRBJ2-3; possible D gene TRBD1, 6 bases. The J call is in doubt because the DNA end fits TRBJ1-5 better. Germline V CDR1 and CDR2: SQVTM, ANQGSEA. The CDR3 consists of 14 residues. The CDR3 nucleotides read TGCAGCCTGAGGGGCGGGGGGGGCCCAGATACGCAGCATTTT. It yields the protein CSLRGGGGPDTQHF.

Note on this clonotype: Being one base from a much bigger clone, this may be a read error. The chain carries TRBV12-3 or TRBV12-4 and TRBJ1-1; TRBD1 matches at 7 bases. Trimming at V came to 4 bases and at J to 1 base, leaving 3 bases not matched to a gene. This CDR3 spans 14 amino acids. CDR3 sequence reads: CASSWWDRNTEAFF. In DNA, the CDR3 is TGTGCCAGCAGTTGGTGGGACAGGAACACTGAAGCTTTCTTT.

As concerns this clonotype: A much bigger clone sits one base away, suggesting this may be a read error. The genes are TRBV6-1 and TRBJ2-7; 7 bases fit TRBD1. The CDR3 loop spans 13 amino acids. Germline lookup yields CDR1 MNHNS and CDR2 SASEGT. The ends lost 8 bases at V and 3 bases at J; junction bases unmatched: 7. The chain's CDR3 is CASGKTGNYEQYF. The CDR3 nucleotides read TGTGCCAGCGGTAAGACAGGGAACTACGAGCAGTACTTC.

Note on this clonotype: A much larger clone sits a single nucleotide away, making a read error possible. The J gene is TRBJ2-1, the V gene TRBV14; the D gene is possibly TRBD2 (5 bases). From germline, CDR1 is SGHDN and CDR2 FVKESK. The CDR3 sequence is 17 residues long. Trimming cost V 1 base and J 0 bases, with 13 bases left between them. CDR3 in amino acids: CASSQVVRESSYNEQFF. As DNA, the CDR3 is TGTGCCAGCAGCCAAGTAGTGAGGGAGAGCTCCTACAATGAGCAGTTCTTC.

The J gene is TRBJ2-5, the V gene TRBV28, with D tentatively TRBD1 or TRBD2 (7 bases each). There are 16 residues in the CDR3. V lost 4 bases, J lost 5 bases, and 20 bases lay in between. The germline gives CDR1 MDHEN, CDR2 SYDVKM. CDR3 loop: CASSYIKGQGGETQYF. The CDR3 coding sequence is TGTGCCAGCAGTTACATTAAGGGGCAGGGGGGGGAGACCCAGTACTTC.

This clonotype was seen at least ten times. V gene TRBV6-2 or TRBV6-3 combines with J gene TRBJ1-2; 8 bases fit TRBD1. In germline, CDR1 is MNHEY, CDR2 SVGEGT. With 8 bases clipped from V and 4 bases from J, the junction kept 12 bases outside the gene matches. The CDR3 runs 15 residues. CDR3 DNA: TGTGCCAGCTCCGGGCGCGGACAGGGCTTCTATGGCTACACCTTC. Translated, it gives CASSGRGQGFYGYTF.

J is TRBJ2-5 and V is TRBV10-3; D is possibly TRBD1 (6 bases). This CDR3 spans 13 amino acids. Trimming took off 8 bases at V and 2 bases at J, with 12 bases between the two ends. Germline values: CDR1 ENHRY, CDR2 SYGVKD. CDR3 in amino acids: CAIAQGRQETQYF. CDR3 nucleotide sequence: TGTGCCATCGCACAGGGAAGGCAAGAGACCCAGTACTTC.